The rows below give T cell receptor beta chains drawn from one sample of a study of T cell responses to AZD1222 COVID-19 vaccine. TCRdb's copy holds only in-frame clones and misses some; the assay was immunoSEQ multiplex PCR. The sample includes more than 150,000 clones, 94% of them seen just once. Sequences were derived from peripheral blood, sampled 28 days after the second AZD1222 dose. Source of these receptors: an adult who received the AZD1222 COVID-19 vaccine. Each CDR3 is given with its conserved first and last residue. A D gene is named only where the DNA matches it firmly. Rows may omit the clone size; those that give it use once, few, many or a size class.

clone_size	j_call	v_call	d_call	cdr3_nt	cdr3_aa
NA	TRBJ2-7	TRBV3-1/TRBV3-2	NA	TGTGCCAGCAGCCAAGTGGCCGGGGACGAGCAGTACTTC	CASSQVAGDEQYF
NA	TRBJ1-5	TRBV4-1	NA	TGCGCCAGCAGCCAAGAGGTCGGCGGGATGTTCGTGAGCAATCAGCCCCAGCATTTT	CASSQEVGGMFVSNQPQHF
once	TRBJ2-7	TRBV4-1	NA	TGCGCCAGCAGCACTCCGACCAGGTCCTACGAGCAGTACTTC	CASSTPTRSYEQYF
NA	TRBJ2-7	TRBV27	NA	TGTGCCAGCAGTTGGGCAGGCCCCTACGAGCAGTACTTC	CASSWAGPYEQYF
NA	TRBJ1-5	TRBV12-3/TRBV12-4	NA	TGTGCCAGCAGCCGCTCGAGGGGTCAGCCCCAGCATTTT	CASSRSRGQPQHF
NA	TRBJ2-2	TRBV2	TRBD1	TGTGCCAGCAGTGCTACAGGGGGACGGGTCACCGGGGAGCTGTTTTTT	CASSATGGRVTGELFF
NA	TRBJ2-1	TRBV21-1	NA	TGTGCCAGCAGCCAACGACTAGCGGGAGGTGAGCAGTTCTTC	CASSQRLAGGEQFF
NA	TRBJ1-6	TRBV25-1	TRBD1	TGTGCCAGCAGTGACCGACAGGGGCGAAGCTACTCACCCCTCCACTTT	CASSDRQGRSYSPLHF
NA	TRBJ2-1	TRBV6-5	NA	TGTGCCAGCAGTTACTGGGTCACGCGGCAGGGTGAGCAGTTCTTC	CASSYWVTRQGEQFF
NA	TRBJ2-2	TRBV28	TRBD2	TGTGCCAGCAGTTTCCAACTAGCGGGGAACACCGGGGAGCTGTTTTTT	CASSFQLAGNTGELFF
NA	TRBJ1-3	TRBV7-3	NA	TGTGCCAGCAGCTTAGGGGCTGGAAACACCATATATTTT	CASSLGAGNTIYF
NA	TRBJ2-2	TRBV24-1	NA	TGTGCCTCCGGACATACGACCGGGGAGCTGTTTTTT	CASGHTTGELFF
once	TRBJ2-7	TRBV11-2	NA	TGTGCCAGCAGCCCATTATTGTGGGGGGACTACGAGCAGTACTTC	CASSPLLWGDYEQYF
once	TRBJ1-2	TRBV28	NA	TGTGCCAGCAGTCTGATAAACTATGGCTACACCTTC	CASSLINYGYTF
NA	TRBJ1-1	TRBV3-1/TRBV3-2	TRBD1	TGTGCCAGCAGCCAATGGGGACAGGGGGCGCGTACTGAAGCTTTCTTT	CASSQWGQGARTEAFF
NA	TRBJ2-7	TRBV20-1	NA	TGCAGTGCCAGGGCCGGGTCCGAGCAGTACTTC	CSARAGSEQYF
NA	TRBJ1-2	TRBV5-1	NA	TGCGCCAGTAGATCCTCGGGTGGCTACACCTTC	CASRSSGGYTF
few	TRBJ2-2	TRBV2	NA	TGTGCCAGCAGTGAAACAACAGGGTCATCTGGCAGGAACACCGGGGAGCTGTTTTTT	CASSETTGSSGRNTGELFF
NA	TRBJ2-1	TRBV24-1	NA	TGTGCCACACAGGGTGAAGACTACAATGAGCAGTTCTTC	CATQGEDYNEQFF
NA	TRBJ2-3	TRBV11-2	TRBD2	TGTGCCAGCAGCTTGGGGGGGTATGGCACAGATACGCAGTATTTT	CASSLGGYGTDTQYF
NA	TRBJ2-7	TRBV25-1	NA	TGTGCCAGCAGTGAGGGGTTCTACGAGCAGTACTTC	CASSEGFYEQYF
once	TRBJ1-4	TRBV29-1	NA	TGCAGCGTTCTTGATGAAAAACTGTTTTTT	CSVLDEKLFF
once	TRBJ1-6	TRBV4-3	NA	TGCGCCAGCAGCCAAGGGGTATCAGGGAACTCACCCCTCCACTTT	CASSQGVSGNSPLHF
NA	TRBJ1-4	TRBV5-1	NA	TGCGCCAGCAGCATGGCAGAGAATGAAAAACTGTTTTTT	CASSMAENEKLFF
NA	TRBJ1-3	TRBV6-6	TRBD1	TGTGCCAGCAGTCGCGGACAGGGGCAAGGTGCTGGAAACACCATATATTTT	CASSRGQGQGAGNTIYF
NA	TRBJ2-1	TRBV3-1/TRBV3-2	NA	TGTGCCAGCAGTCAACCGGCCGAGTCCTGGGAGCAGTTCTTC	CASSQPAESWEQFF
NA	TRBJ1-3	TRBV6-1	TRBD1	TGTGCCAGCAGCGAAGGGGGCTACTCTGGAAACACCATATATTTT	CASSEGGYSGNTIYF
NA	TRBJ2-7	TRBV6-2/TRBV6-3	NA	TGTGCCAGCAGTTACGGGGGCGAGCAGTACTTC	CASSYGGEQYF
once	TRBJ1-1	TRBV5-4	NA	TGTGCCAGCAGCTTTGGGCAGGGGAGAACTGAAGCTTTCTTT	CASSFGQGRTEAFF
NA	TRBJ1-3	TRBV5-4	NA	TGTGCCAGCAGCTTGATGGGGTCGGCTGGAAACACCATATATTTT	CASSLMGSAGNTIYF
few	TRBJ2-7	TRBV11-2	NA	TGTGCCAGCAGCGGGGTATTAGGGAGGTCATACGAGCAGTACTTC	CASSGVLGRSYEQYF
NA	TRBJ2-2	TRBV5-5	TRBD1	TGTGCCAGCCGCGCCAGGGGGCAATGGACCGGGGAGCTGTTTTTT	CASRARGQWTGELFF
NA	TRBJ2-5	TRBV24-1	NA	TGTGCCACCAGTGAAACACAGGGAGCTGGAGAGACCCAGTACTTC	CATSETQGAGETQYF
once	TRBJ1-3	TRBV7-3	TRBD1	TGTGCCAGCAGCTTGACAGGGCAACTGGGTGGAAACACCATATATTTT	CASSLTGQLGGNTIYF
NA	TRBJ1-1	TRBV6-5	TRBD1	TGTGCCAGCAGTTACGACAGGGAAAAGGGAGTCGCTTTCTTT	CASSYDREKGVAFF
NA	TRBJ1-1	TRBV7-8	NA	TGTGCCAGCAGCCTAATGCCCGCCGGATTGAACACTGAAGCTTTCTTT	CASSLMPAGLNTEAFF
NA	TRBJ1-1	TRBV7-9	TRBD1	TGTGCCAGCAGCATCCTGACAGGGGATGGCACTGAAGCTTTCTTT	CASSILTGDGTEAFF
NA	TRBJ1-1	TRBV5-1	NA	TGCGCCAGCAAACAACAGGCGCAGACGAACACTGAAGCTTTCTTT	CASKQQAQTNTEAFF
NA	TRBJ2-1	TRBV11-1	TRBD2	TGTGCCAGCAGCTTGAGCGGGGGGGCGCATGAGCAGTTCTTC	CASSLSGGAHEQFF
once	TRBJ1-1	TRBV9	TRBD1	TGTGCCAGCAGCGTTCAACCGGGACAGGGGGGAATGAACACTGAAGCTTTCTTT	CASSVQPGQGGMNTEAFF
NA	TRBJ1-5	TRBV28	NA	TGTGCCAGCAGTTGGCTTAGCAATCAGCCCCAGCATTTT	CASSWLSNQPQHF
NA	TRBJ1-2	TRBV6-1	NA	TGTGCCAGCAGTGAGAGTGGGCTAAATGGCTACACCTTC	CASSESGLNGYTF
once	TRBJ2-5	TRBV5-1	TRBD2	TGCGCCAGCAGCTCCCTAGCGGGGACGGAGACCCAGTACTTC	CASSSLAGTETQYF
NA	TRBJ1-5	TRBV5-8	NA	TGTGCCAGCAACTCCGGAAGGCAGCGCCTGAGGCCCCAGCATTTT	CASNSGRQRLRPQHF
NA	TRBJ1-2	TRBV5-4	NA	TGTGCCAGCAGCCCAATACAGGGTACCTCATCATGGGTTCGCTACACCTTC	CASSPIQGTSSWVRYTF
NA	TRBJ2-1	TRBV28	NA	TGTGCCAGCATAAAGGGGGGCGTCTACAATGAGCAGTTCTTC	CASIKGGVYNEQFF
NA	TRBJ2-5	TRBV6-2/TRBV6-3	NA	TGTGCCAGCAGTTACGGCGGGTTGGTAGAGACCCAGTACTTC	CASSYGGLVETQYF
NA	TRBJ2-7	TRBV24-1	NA	TGTGCCACCAGTGACGAAGTAGGCGAGCAGTACTTC	CATSDEVGEQYF
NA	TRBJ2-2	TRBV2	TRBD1	TGTGCCAGCAGTGAGGCAGGGGGCATCGGGGAGCTGTTTTTT	CASSEAGGIGELFF
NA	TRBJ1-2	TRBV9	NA	TGTGCCAGCAGCGTGTGGGGTGGGGGCTACACCTTC	CASSVWGGGYTF
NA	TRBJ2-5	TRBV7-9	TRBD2	TGTGCCAGCAGCTTGGGTGATAGCGGGGGAGAGACCCAGTACTTC	CASSLGDSGGETQYF
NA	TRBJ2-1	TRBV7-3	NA	TGTGCCAGCAGCTCAAGAGGGGCCTTATCCTACAATGAGCAGTTCTTC	CASSSRGALSYNEQFF
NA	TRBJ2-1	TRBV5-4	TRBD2	TGTGCCAGCACCGGGACTAACTACAATGAGCAGTTCTTC	CASTGTNYNEQFF
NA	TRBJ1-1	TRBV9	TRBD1	TGTGCCAGCAGCCCAAAAGGACAGGGGGCCACTGAAGCTTTCTTT	CASSPKGQGATEAFF
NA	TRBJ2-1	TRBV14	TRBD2	TGTGCCAGCAGCAACCGACTAGCGGGAGGTCAGGGACCGTGGTACAATGAGCAGTTCTTC	CASSNRLAGGQGPWYNEQFF
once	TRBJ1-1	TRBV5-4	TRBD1	TGTGCCAGCAGCCCCCGAGGGCGACTTGGACAGGGGAACACTGAAGCTTTCTTT	CASSPRGRLGQGNTEAFF